This TCR beta chain was recorded in a study of blood T cell repertoires in COVID-19. Sequenced by immunoSEQ multiplex PCR; TCRdb stores in-frame clones only, minus some. This table has 200,000 or so clones, about nine tenths appearing once. The participants were between about 18 and 90 years old and came from 24 US areas. Germline V gene sequence: CDR1 LGHDT, CDR2 YNNKEL (reference sequence). The length of the CDR3 is 17 residues. V lost 4 bases and J 0 bases, leaving 17 bases between the germline ends. The sample consisted of PBMCs or T cells enriched from blood (not recorded which). The chain is built from TRBV3-1 (or the pseudogene TRBV3-2) and TRBJ2-3, with a weak D call TRBD2 (7 bases). The source is a woman aged 40 to 50 with acute COVID-19. CDR3 bases: TGTGCCAGCAGCCCCCGGGGGGCGGGGGCTAGCACAGATACGCAGTATTTT. It is translated as CASSPRGAGASTDTQYF.